Below are 22 T cell receptor beta chains sequenced from a single sample in a study of beta chain features in type 1 diabetes. Study-level findings and limits: Within each of all four CD4+ subsets, Type 1 diabetes patients had TCRB CDR3s that were moderately but significantly shorter.

Expressed TCRB transcripts were sequenced after all isolated RNA was converted to cDNA. Clones were sequenced by immunoSEQ multiplex PCR, and TCRdb holds only the in-frame ones, with some missing. The table lists about 360,000 clones, about 12% of them singletons. Their cognate antigens are unknown. The specimen was naive CD4+ T cells from blood. These TCRs come from a woman under 30 with type 1 diabetes.

This clone was picked up a small number of times. The chain employs TRBV18 and TRBJ2-1, with D uncertain. In germline, CDR1 is KGHSH, CDR2 LQKENI. V was trimmed by 1 base and J by 8 bases, leaving 15 bases between them. This CDR3 contains 15 residues. DNA of the CDR3: TGTGCCAGCTCACCACTCAGTTCGGCCCAGGATGAGCAGTTCTTC. This sequence encodes CASSPLSSAQDEQFF.

This chain links TRBV29-1 with TRBJ2-1; 13 nucleotides line up with TRBD2. The CDR3 covers 17 residues. The germline V gene has CDR1 SQVTM and CDR2 ANQGSEA. Unmatched junction bases numbered 15, after V lost 5 bases and J lost 8 bases. The CDR3 here is CSVCRTSGSWSGDEQFF. The CDR3 bases are TGCAGCGTTTGTAGGACTAGCGGGAGTTGGTCCGGCGATGAGCAGTTCTTC.

This rearrangement joins TRBV7-9 to TRBJ2-3; the D gene is possibly TRBD1 (5 bases). V was pared by 5 bases and J by 2 bases, with 11 bases between. The CDR3 spans 14 residues. Germline-derived CDR1 and CDR2 are SEHNR and FQNEAQ (reference sequence). The CDR3 DNA reads as TGTGCCAGCAGCCCACCGACAGTCACAGATACGCAGTATTTT. This sequence encodes CASSPPTVTDTQYF.

This clone occurred a few times. This chain joins TRBV27 and TRBJ2-7, with TRBD1 matching over 7 bases. CDR3 length: 12 residues. J was trimmed by 2 bases and V by 9 bases; bases with no gene match: 4. Germline assignment: CDR1 MNHEY and CDR2 SMNVEV (reference sequence). This chain's CDR3 is CASWDRPYEQYF. For the CDR3, the DNA is TGTGCCAGTTGGGACAGACCCTACGAGCAGTACTTC.

This clone was found a few times. The rearrangement uses TRBV11-3 and TRBJ2-1, with TRBD2 identical over 7 bases. Trimming cost V 1 base and J 4 bases; bases outside gene matches: 4. Per the germline V gene, CDR1 is SGHNT and CDR2 is YENEEA. The CDR3 is 15 amino acids. The CDR3 sequence is CASSLGGGAYNEQFF. The CDR3 DNA sequence: TGTGCCAGCAGCTTAGGGGGGGGTGCATACAATGAGCAGTTCTTC.

V gene TRBV4-2 combines with J gene TRBJ2-1; no clear D. The germline V gene has CDR1 LGHNA and CDR2 YNFKEQ. The CDR3 runs to 12 residues. Trimming removed 0 bases at V and 8 bases at J, with 5 bases between. CDR3 nucleotide sequence: TGTGCCAGCAGCCAAGATGACTATGAGCAGTTCTTC. Encoded protein: CASSQDDYEQFF.

V usage is TRBV6-6 and J usage is TRBJ2-1; maybe TRBD2 (5 bases). V lost 5 bases, J lost 7 bases, and 15 bases lay in between. Germline lookup yields CDR1 MNHNY and CDR2 SVGAGI (reference sequence). The CDR3 consists of 14 residues. The CDR3 coding sequence is TGTGCCAGCAGTAGACGCGGGTCGGGGAATGAGCAGTTCTTC. It translates to CASSRRGSGNEQFF.

This sequence joins TRBV5-6 and TRBJ2-2; 11 nucleotides line up with TRBD2. V was pared by 4 bases and J by 3 bases, with 5 bases of the junction left unmatched. The CDR3 is 16 amino acids. Germline V gene lookup returns CDR1 SGHDT and CDR2 YYEEEE. CDR3 in DNA: TGTGCCAGCAGCCCGGGGGGACTAGCGGACACCGGGGAGCTGTTTTTT. Its protein is CASSPGGLADTGELFF.

In this sample, this clone turned up once. V is TRBV30 and J is TRBJ1-1; no clear D gene. CDR3 length equals 15 residues. CDR1 is GTSNPN, CDR2 SVGIG, per germline (reference sequence). Trimming removed 1 base at V and 1 base at J, with 13 bases between. CDR3 nucleotide sequence: TGTGCCTGGAGTGGCCGCGGGCCCCAGAACACTGAAGCTTTCTTT. It specifies CAWSGRGPQNTEAFF.

This clone has only a few counts. This rearrangement joins TRBV28 to TRBJ2-6; a weak D match, TRBD2 (5 bases). The germline CDR1 and CDR2 sequences are MDHEN and SYDVKM. CDR3 length: 18 residues. The germline V and J ends were trimmed by 3 bases and 0 bases, with 15 bases remaining between them. The CDR3 DNA reads as TGTGCCAGCAGTTTGAGGGCAAAGTTGAGCTCTGGGGCCAACGTCCTGACTTTC. Protein: CASSLRAKLSSGANVLTF.

This clone came up a few times. Other nucleotide sequences from this sample produce the same CDR3. The chain couples TRBV29-1 to TRBJ2-3, with D unresolved. Trimming took off 3 bases at V and 1 base at J, with 8 bases between the two ends. Germline assignment: CDR1 SQVTM and CDR2 ANQGSEA. The CDR3 extends over 13 amino acids. As DNA, the CDR3 is TGCAGCGTTGATAGGCTAGGCACAGATACGCAGTATTTT. Its translation: CSVDRLGTDTQYF.

This sequence joins TRBV7-9 and TRBJ1-6; TRBD1 matches at 9 bases. The germline V gene encodes CDR1 SEHNR and CDR2 FQNEAQ (reference sequence). The CDR3 sequence is 14 residues long. V gave up 3 bases and J gave up 11 bases; unmatched junction bases: 5. DNA for the CDR3: TGTGCCAGCAGCTTCCGGACAGGGGAAACACCCCTCCACTTT. Its protein product is CASSFRTGETPLHF.

This clone has only a few counts. V usage is TRBV14 and J usage is TRBJ1-2, with a possible D match to TRBD1 (5 bases). Germline loops: CDR1 SGHDN, CDR2 FVKESK. The CDR3 is 13 amino acids. V was clipped by 4 bases and J by 4 bases, with 10 bases between them. The CDR3 protein is CASSPQGPYGYTF. The CDR3 bases are TGTGCCAGCAGCCCTCAGGGCCCCTATGGCTACACCTTC.

Written as DNA, the CDR3 is TGCGCCAGCAGCCAAGGGGACAGGGATAGTGAAAAACTGTTTTTT. Amino acids: CASSQGDRDSEKLFF. The chain carries TRBV4-3 and TRBJ1-4, with 9 bases that match TRBD1. This CDR3 has 15 amino acids. Germline CDR1 reads LGHNA; CDR2 reads YSLEER. Trimming at V came to 1 base and at J to 7 bases, leaving 4 bases not matched to a gene.

This clone occurred a few times. J is TRBJ2-1 and V is TRBV9, with D possibly matching TRBD2 (6 bases). The germline V and J ends were trimmed by 0 bases and 0 bases, with 10 bases remaining between them. Per the germline V gene, CDR1 is SGDLS and CDR2 is YYNGEE. The CDR3 runs 16 residues. CDR3 DNA: TGTGCCAGCAGCGTAGGTTCCGGGAGCTCCTACAATGAGCAGTTCTTC. Translation: CASSVGSGSSYNEQFF.

This clone was seen more than once but under ten times. V is TRBV4-3 and J is TRBJ2-3; 9 bases are shared with TRBD2. Germline V gene lookup returns CDR1 LGHNA and CDR2 YSLEER. The CDR3 loop spans 21 amino acids. The V gene end was trimmed by 2 bases and the J gene end by 4 bases; junction bases not matched to a gene: 22. This CDR3 is CASSQSSPAGGLIFVADTQYF. The DNA for the CDR3 is TGCGCCAGCAGCCAATCCTCGCCAGCGGGGGGCCTTATATTTGTCGCAGATACGCAGTATTTT.

Written as DNA, the CDR3 is TGTGCCAGCAGTGAGCGTAGCGGGGGGGCCTATGAGCAGTTCTTC. It yields the protein CASSERSGGAYEQFF. This chain uses TRBV2 with TRBJ2-1; 11 nucleotides align to TRBD2. J gave up 8 bases and V 3 bases, and 6 bases lay outside the gene matches. The CDR3 is 15 residues long. Per germline, CDR1 SNHLY and CDR2 FYNNEI.

The gene calls are TRBV18 and TRBJ2-7; 8 positions agree with TRBD2. The CDR3 has 15 amino acids. The V segment lost 4 bases and the J segment 3 bases; nucleotides outside the gene matches: 8. Germline V gives CDR1 KGHSH, CDR2 LQKENI. CDR3 loop: CASSRSGSSNYEQYF. The CDR3 DNA reads as TGTGCCAGCTCACGAAGCGGGAGTTCCAACTACGAGCAGTACTTC. Full variable domain (missing parts from reference TRBV18 and TRBJ2-7): NAGVMQNPRHLVRRRGQEARLRCSPMKGHSHVYWYRQLPEEGLKFMVYLQKENIIDESGMPKERFSAEFPKEGPSILRIQQVVRGDSAAYFCASSRSGSSNYEQYFGPGTRLTVT.

The V and J genes are TRBV5-1 and TRBJ1-1; a weak D match, TRBD1 (5 bases). The germline V and J ends were trimmed by 3 bases and 6 bases, with 12 bases remaining between them. Germline assignment: CDR1 SGHRS and CDR2 YFSETQ. The CDR3 consists of 13 residues. CDR3 region: CASSWGGSPEAFF. The CDR3 DNA reads as TGCGCCAGCAGCTGGGGGGGGTCACCTGAAGCTTTCTTT.

This chain uses TRBV5-1 with TRBJ2-3, with D maybe TRBD2 (5 bases). Trimming stripped 3 bases from V and 0 bases from J, with 23 bases between. The CDR3 totals 19 residues. CDR1 SGHRS and CDR2 YFSETQ come from the germline V gene. The CDR3 protein is CASSSREWGEDISTDTQYF. The CDR3 DNA sequence: TGCGCCAGCAGCTCCCGCGAGTGGGGAGAGGATATAAGCACAGATACGCAGTATTTT.

The table lists this clone with a few counts. This sequence joins TRBV2 and TRBJ1-2; the match to TRBD1 covers 7 bases. The CDR3 sequence is 13 residues long. Germline V lookup: CDR1 SNHLY, CDR2 FYNNEI. After removal of 6 bases from V and 8 bases from J, the junction contained 9 bases not matched to a gene. This chain's CDR3 is CASRVTGDGGYTF. For the CDR3, the DNA is TGTGCCAGCAGAGTCACAGGGGACGGCGGCTACACCTTC. Complete variable domain (other parts from reference TRBV2 and TRBJ1-2): EPEVTQTPSHQVTQMGQEVILRCVPISNHLYFYWYRQILGQKVEFLVSFYNNEISEKSEIFDDQFSVERPDGSNFTLKIRSTKLEDSAMYFCASRVTGDGGYTFGSGTRLTVV.

This chain links TRBV4-2 with TRBJ1-1, with TRBD1 matching 7 bases. V was clipped by 2 bases and J by 6 bases; unmatched bases: 3. The CDR3 has 13 amino acids. Looked up from germline, CDR1 is LGHNA and CDR2 is YNFKEQ. CDR3 region: CASSQRQGAEAFF. DNA for the CDR3: TGTGCCAGCAGCCAACGGCAGGGGGCTGAAGCTTTCTTT.